These 32 T cell receptor beta chains share one sample of origin, sequenced in a study of quantifying T cell responses using KT2 cells. At the level of the study: cDNA was made from DNase-treated RNA using alpha and beta constant primers.

An oligo carrying a UMI was ligated to the cDNA 3' end. The first PCR ran 4 to 5 cycles with an equimolar RC1.1 and RC1.2 beta primer mix. TCRdb re-called the UMI-ligation and nested PCR reads with MiXCR, one entry per CDR3 protein. The sample contains fewer than 50,000 distinct CDR3 sequences, 11% of which appear only once. Material: PBMCs spiked with cells of the T cell clone KT2. All receptors derive from a human donor.

This clonotype has a handful of counts. The V gene is TRBV28, the J gene TRBJ1-2, with a tentative D call TRBD1 (5 bases). Trimming stripped 6 bases from V and 4 bases from J, with 18 bases between. The CDR3 runs 15 residues. Germline V lookup: CDR1 MDHEN, CDR2 SYDVKM. As DNA, the CDR3 is TGTGCCAGCAGCCTGGGTCGCGCAGGGAGCTATGGCTACACCTTC. It encodes CASSLGRAGSYGYTF.

The rearrangement uses TRBV2 and TRBJ1-1, with a weak D call TRBD1 (5 bases). The CDR3 is 14 amino acids. Trimming cost V 7 bases and J 6 bases, with 18 bases left between them. Germline V gives CDR1 SNHLY, CDR2 FYNNEI. The CDR3 nucleotides are TGTGCCAGCAACCTCGTCGGGGGTTACGCTGAAGCTTTCTTT. This translates into CASNLVGGYAEAFF.

This clonotype was counted at least ten times. This chain joins TRBV6-1 and TRBJ2-7, with a possible D match to TRBD2 (6 bases). The CDR3 contains 15 residues. Germline V gene data show CDR1 as MNHNS and CDR2 as SASEGT. The V gene lost 0 bases and the J gene lost 7 bases, with 16 bases spanning the gap. CDR3 sequence: CASSEAGPLAREQYF. CDR3 in DNA: TGTGCCAGCAGTGAAGCGGGCCCCCTAGCGCGGGAGCAGTACTTC.

CDR3 residues: CASSSTRGGELFF. The CDR3, as DNA: TGTGCCAGCAGTTCGACCCGGGGCGGGGAGCTGTTTTTT. The chain employs TRBV12-3 or TRBV12-4 and TRBJ2-2; D might be TRBD2 (5 bases). This CDR3 has 13 amino acids. Trimming removed 4 bases at V and 7 bases at J, with 10 bases between.

This clonotype showed up many times. The rearrangement links TRBV5-1 to TRBJ2-7; D call uncertain. Germline loops: CDR1 SGHRS, CDR2 YFSETQ. The CDR3 extends over 13 amino acids. Trimming pared 0 bases from V and 2 bases from J, leaving 6 bases between. CDR3 sequence: CASSLEQTYEQYF. The CDR3, as DNA: TGCGCCAGCAGCTTGGAACAGACCTACGAGCAGTACTTC.

This clonotype turned up a few times. V gene TRBV12-3 or TRBV12-4 combines with J gene TRBJ2-7, with no clear D. There are 11 residues in the CDR3. Trimming removed 5 bases from V and 3 bases from J, with 5 bases in between. The CDR3 DNA follows: TGTGCCAGCAGTAACCTCTACGAGCAGTACTTC. Amino acid sequence: CASSNLYEQYF.

V gene TRBV3-1 combines with J gene TRBJ2-1; D remains unclear. V gave up 4 bases and J gave up 10 bases, with 17 bases separating them. The germline V gene has CDR1 LGHDT and CDR2 YNNKEL (reference sequence). The CDR3 contains 14 residues. CDR3 nucleotides: TGTGCCAGCAGCCCTATTCTAGAGGCTGGGGAGCAGTTCTTC. The encoded protein is CASSPILEAGEQFF.

The table lists this clonotype with many counts. V gene TRBV20-1 combines with J gene TRBJ2-7; 11 nucleotides align to TRBD2. J lost 4 bases, V lost 6 bases, and 8 bases had no gene match. Germline lookup yields CDR1 DFQATT and CDR2 SNEGSKA (reference sequence). This CDR3 spans 14 amino acids. CDR3 residues: CSATLAGGHYEQYF. The CDR3 DNA reads TGCAGTGCCACTTTAGCGGGGGGGCATTACGAGCAGTACTTC.

The genes are TRBV27 and TRBJ2-3, with D perhaps matching TRBD1 (6 bases). The CDR3 runs 14 residues. Germline CDR1 reads MNHEY; CDR2 reads SMNVEV (reference sequence). V lost 8 bases, J lost 2 bases, and 14 bases lay in between. The CDR3 nucleotides are TGTGCCAGCCGACAACAGGGAGCCACAGATACGCAGTATTTT. It specifies CASRQQGATDTQYF.

The genes are TRBV6-5 and TRBJ1-4, with D possibly TRBD1 on 5 matching bases. Germline loops: CDR1 MNHEY, CDR2 SVGAGI. CDR3 length: 14 residues. The V end lost 6 bases, the J end lost 6 bases, and 14 bases lay between the germline ends. CDR3 region: CASRGRVGHEKLFF. CDR3 coding DNA: TGTGCCAGCAGGGGCCGGGTGGGGCATGAAAAACTGTTTTTT.

This clonotype was detected only a few times. This chain links TRBV7-8 with TRBJ1-2; TRBD1 agrees at 9 bases. V was pared by 4 bases and J by 6 bases, with 15 bases of the junction left unmatched. Germline assignment: CDR1 SGHVS and CDR2 FQNEAQ. The length of the CDR3 is 17 residues. Here the CDR3 reads CASSSYNLFGQGNGYTF. In nucleotides, the CDR3 is TGTGCCAGCAGCTCCTATAATCTTTTCGGACAGGGGAATGGCTACACCTTC.

The chain is built from TRBV28 and TRBJ1-5; the match to TRBD1 covers 8 bases. Per the germline V gene, CDR1 is MDHEN and CDR2 is SYDVKM. CDR3 length equals 15 residues. V lost 6 bases, J lost 4 bases, and 8 bases stayed unmatched. The CDR3 loop is CASSPTGARNQPQHF. The CDR3 DNA is TGTGCCAGCAGCCCGACAGGGGCAAGAAATCAGCCCCAGCATTTT.

V is TRBV18 and J is TRBJ2-3; D gene ambiguous. This CDR3 has 13 amino acids. V was cut by 3 bases and J by 5 bases, with 9 bases left in between. Germline V gives CDR1 KGHSH, CDR2 LQKENI. The CDR3 bases are TGTGCCAGCTCACCTGGCGAGCAAGATACGCAGTATTTT. Its translation: CASSPGEQDTQYF. The whole variable domain, remainder taken from reference TRBV18 and TRBJ2-3, is NAGVMQNPRHLVRRRGQEARLRCSPMKGHSHVYWYRQLPEEGLKFMVYLQKENIIDESGMPKERFSAEFPKEGPSILRIQQVVRGDSAAYFCASSPGEQDTQYFGPGTRLTVL.

This clonotype was observed many times. The CDR3 reads CASSQATSGRTTTYEQYF. The CDR3 nucleotides read TGTGCCAGCAGCCAAGCTACTAGCGGGAGAACTACAACCTACGAGCAGTACTTC. The chain combines TRBV4-2 with TRBJ2-7, with 11 bases lining up with TRBD2. The CDR3 runs to 18 residues. CDR1 is LGHNA, CDR2 YNFKEQ, per germline. The ends lost 1 base at V and 2 bases at J; junction bases unmatched: 10.

This sequence joins TRBV7-2 and TRBJ2-2; 9 bases line up with TRBD2. This CDR3 has 14 amino acids. Germline V CDR1 and CDR2: SGHTA, FQGNSA. Trimming cost V 7 bases and J 4 bases; bases outside gene matches: 4. Here the CDR3 DNA reads TGTGCCAGCAAAGGCGGGGGGGCCACCGGGGAGCTGTTTTTT. Its protein is CASKGGGATGELFF.

This clonotype has a count of ten or more. The chain recombines TRBV5-1 with TRBJ1-6; D possibly corresponds to TRBD1 (5 bases). The germline V gene encodes CDR1 SGHRS and CDR2 YFSETQ. Trimming left V 5 bases short and J 10 bases short, with 19 bases between. This CDR3 has 15 residues. The CDR3 protein is CASSPGAGSGSPLHF. CDR3 bases: TGCGCCAGCAGTCCTGGGGCAGGCAGTGGATCACCCCTCCACTTT. Full variable domain (outside the CDR3, taken from reference TRBV5-1 and TRBJ1-6): KAGVTQTPRYLIKTRGQQVTLSCSPISGHRSVSWYQQTPGQGLQFLFEYFSETQRNKGNFPGRFSGRQFSNSRSEMNVSTLELGDSALYLCASSPGAGSGSPLHFGNGTRLTVT.

The rearrangement links TRBV12-3 or TRBV12-4 to TRBJ2-3, with D uncertain. The V gene lost 6 bases and the J gene lost 0 bases, with 13 bases spanning the gap. This CDR3 comprises 15 residues. The CDR3 sequence: CASSWRRGSTDTQYF. As DNA, the CDR3 is TGTGCCAGCAGCTGGCGGCGCGGTAGCACAGATACGCAGTATTTT.

This clonotype turned up a few times. The chain couples TRBV15 to TRBJ2-7, with D unclear. The CDR3 runs 16 residues. The V gene's germline CDR1 is LNHNV and CDR2 YYDKDF (reference sequence). The V and J ends lost 1 base and 3 bases respectively, with 16 bases between them. The chain's CDR3 is CATSRGAGSRGYEQYF. The CDR3, as DNA: TGTGCCACCAGCAGAGGGGCTGGAAGCCGCGGCTACGAGCAGTACTTC.

V is TRBV12-3 or TRBV12-4 and J is TRBJ1-4, with 8 nucleotides matching TRBD1. Unmatched junction bases numbered 8, after V lost 6 bases and J lost 8 bases. The CDR3 has 14 residues. This CDR3 reads CASSYGQGREKLFF. In nucleotides, the CDR3 is TGTGCCAGCAGCTATGGACAGGGCCGGGAAAAACTGTTTTTT.

This clonotype is categorized as medium-sized. CDR3 DNA: TGTGCCAGCAGCTTCGGGCAGGGGGCAAGGGAGCTGTTTTTT. This sequence encodes CASSFGQGARELFF. This sequence joins TRBV5-6 and TRBJ2-2; 8 nucleotides agree with TRBD1. J was trimmed by 9 bases and V by 2 bases; bases with no gene match: 6. The germline CDR1 and CDR2 sequences are SGHDT and YYEEEE. There are 14 residues in the CDR3.

This clonotype was picked up a small number of times. The CDR3 nucleotides are TGTGCCAGCAGTCCCCGGGACACTGAAGCTTTCTTT. It yields the protein CASSPRDTEAFF. This chain links TRBV25-1 with TRBJ1-1, with unresolved D. This CDR3 comprises 12 residues. Trimming removed 5 bases from V and 3 bases from J, with 7 bases in between. The V gene's germline CDR1 is MGHDK and CDR2 SYGVNS.

The sample holds many counts of this clonotype. This sequence joins TRBV7-8 and TRBJ2-4; the D is unclear. This CDR3 is built from 17 residues. CDR1 and CDR2 from the germline V gene are SGHVS and FQNEAQ. V lost 2 bases to trimming and J lost 0 bases, with 14 bases between them. The CDR3 reads CASSLYGVALAKNIQYF. The CDR3 region has the DNA TGTGCCAGCAGCTTATATGGCGTTGCTCTAGCCAAAAACATTCAGTACTTC.

V usage is TRBV6-2 or TRBV6-3 and J usage is TRBJ2-1, with 10 bases aligning to TRBD2. Germline CDR1 is MNHEY and CDR2 is SVGEGT. CDR3 length equals 14 residues. The V segment lost 6 bases and the J segment 7 bases; nucleotides outside the gene matches: 6. Here the CDR3 DNA reads TGTGCCAGCAGGGTACCTAGCGGGAGAAATGAGCAGTTCTTC. It is translated as CASRVPSGRNEQFF.

This clonotype was found many times. The CDR3 coding sequence is TGCGCCAGCAGCCAAGGGGACAGTCAGACGCAGTATTTT. This translates into CASSQGDSQTQYF. The rearrangement joins TRBV4-1 to TRBJ2-3, with 7 bases identical to TRBD1. Germline-derived CDR1 and CDR2 are MGHRA and YSYEKL. This CDR3 is built from 13 residues. V was clipped by 1 base and J by 9 bases; unmatched bases: 4.

This chain connects TRBV5-1 to TRBJ2-1, with D possibly TRBD1 on 5 matching bases. The V gene lost 4 bases and the J gene lost 6 bases, with 5 bases spanning the gap. Germline values: CDR1 SGHRS, CDR2 YFSETQ. The CDR3 runs to 11 residues. CDR3 bases: TGCGCCAGCAGCCAGGGCAATGAGCAGTTCTTC. Its protein product is CASSQGNEQFF.

The table lists this clonotype with many counts. This chain joins TRBV2 and TRBJ2-1; D remains unclear. The CDR3 has 15 amino acids. The germline V and J ends were trimmed by 7 bases and 0 bases, with 13 bases remaining between them. Germline assignment: CDR1 SNHLY and CDR2 FYNNEI. The CDR3 here is CASTLTLSSYNEQFF. Here the CDR3 DNA reads TGTGCCAGCACACTCACCCTATCCTCCTACAATGAGCAGTTCTTC.

This chain uses TRBV6-5 with TRBJ1-1, with 7 bases identical to TRBD1. The CDR3 spans 11 residues. Germline-derived CDR1 and CDR2 are MNHEY and SVGAGI. The V and J ends lost 6 bases and 7 bases, in that order; junction bases with no gene match: 2. This CDR3 reads CASSDRVEAFF. CDR3 DNA: TGTGCCAGCAGCGACAGGGTTGAAGCTTTCTTT.

This clonotype showed up just a few times. The rearrangement links TRBV3-1 to TRBJ2-5; 7 nucleotides match TRBD2. Germline V gene lookup returns CDR1 LGHDT and CDR2 YNNKEL (reference sequence). The CDR3 runs 16 residues. J lost 0 bases, V lost 3 bases, and 7 bases had no gene match. The CDR3 nucleotides read TGTGCCAGCAGCCAGGGGCTAGCGGCTTACCAAGAGACCCAGTACTTC. Translated: CASSQGLAAYQETQYF.

This clonotype was recorded many times. V usage is TRBV7-8 and J usage is TRBJ2-7; TRBD1 might be the D (6 bases). The CDR3 length is 12 residues. Germline values: CDR1 SGHVS, CDR2 FQNEAQ. Trimming took off 4 bases at V and 7 bases at J, with 11 bases between the two ends. The CDR3 protein is CASSSDRGEQYF. The CDR3, as DNA: TGTGCCAGCAGCTCGGACAGAGGTGAGCAGTACTTC. Supplemented by reference TRBV7-8 and TRBJ2-7, the full variable domain reads GAGVSQSPRYKVAKRGQDVALRCDPISGHVSLFWYQQALGQGPEFLTYFQNEAQLDKSGLPSDRFFAERPEGSVSTLKIQRTQQEDSAVYLCASSSDRGEQYFGPGTRLTVT.

The chain uses TRBV28 and TRBJ2-7, with D possibly TRBD2 on 6 matching bases. This CDR3 region has 13 residues. Germline lookup yields CDR1 MDHEN and CDR2 SYDVKM. Trimming shortened V by 8 bases and J by 4 bases, and 15 bases separated the two germline ends. DNA of the CDR3: TGTGCCAGCCGGGTGGGACTCCAGTACGAGCAGTACTTC. Translation: CASRVGLQYEQYF.

This clonotype was recorded many times. The V call is TRBV25-1, the J call TRBJ1-2; D is unclear. The V end was cut by 3 bases, the J end by 4 bases, with 12 bases between. The germline V gene encodes CDR1 MGHDK and CDR2 SYGVNS. There are 14 residues in the CDR3. The CDR3 DNA reads as TGTGCCAGCAGTGATTTGGAAGCAGGCTATGGCTACACCTTC. Amino acid sequence: CASSDLEAGYGYTF.

The chain carries TRBV20-1 and TRBJ2-1, with 7 nucleotides matching TRBD2. Germline V gene sequence: CDR1 DFQATT, CDR2 SNEGSKA (reference sequence). V shed 6 bases and J 5 bases; nucleotides not matched to a gene: 13. CDR3 size: 15 residues. CDR3 region: CSARAGAGSHNEQFF. The CDR3 bases are TGCAGTGCGAGGGCGGGAGCGGGATCCCACAATGAGCAGTTCTTC.